The rows below give T cell receptor beta chains drawn from one sample of a study of T cell responses to AZD1222 COVID-19 vaccine. Profiled with immunoSEQ multiplex PCR; TCRdb holds only in-frame clones, not every one. The sample holds roughly 180,000 clones, roughly 94% seen once. The sequenced sample was peripheral blood, obtained 28 days after the second AZD1222 dose. These receptors were taken from an adult who received the AZD1222 COVID-19 vaccine. Each CDR3 is given with its conserved first and last residue. Each record gives: CDR3 DNA, CDR3 protein, J gene, clone size, D gene, V gene. A D gene is named only where the DNA matches it firmly. Clone size is shown for a subset of rows, as once, few, many or a class of expanded clone.

TGTGCCAGCAGCACTCGACGGTTAACTAATGAAAAACTGTTTTTT,CASSTRRLTNEKLFF,TRBJ1-4,NA,NA,TRBV6-2/TRBV6-3
TGTGCCAGCTCAGGAACAGGGGGCGCGGACATTCAGTACTTC,CASSGTGGADIQYF,TRBJ2-4,once,TRBD1,TRBV18
TGTGCTAGCAGCTCCGGACTAGCGGGGGCCTACGAGCAGTACTTC,CASSSGLAGAYEQYF,TRBJ2-7,NA,TRBD2,TRBV7-7
TGTGCCAGCAGCCTCTGGGACAGGGAAGACACCCTCTATGGCTACACCTTC,CASSLWDREDTLYGYTF,TRBJ1-2,NA,TRBD1,TRBV3-1/TRBV3-2
TGTGCCAGCACGTCCGGGCTAGCGCCTAACAATGAGCAGTTCTTC,CASTSGLAPNNEQFF,TRBJ2-1,NA,NA,TRBV3-1/TRBV3-2
TGCGCCAGCAGCCAACTGGGAACCTTAAATTCACCCCTCCACTTT,CASSQLGTLNSPLHF,TRBJ1-6,NA,NA,TRBV4-1
TGTGCCACCGGACGGGGGGCGCGTGGCTACACCTTC,CATGRGARGYTF,TRBJ1-2,NA,NA,TRBV28
TGCGCCAGCAGCCGGGGCACGGGGGGCTACAATGAGCAGTTCTTC,CASSRGTGGYNEQFF,TRBJ2-1,NA,TRBD2,TRBV5-1
TGTGCCAGCAGTTTGGCAGGGTATGGCTACACCTTC,CASSLAGYGYTF,TRBJ1-2,once,NA,TRBV12-3/TRBV12-4
TGTGCCAGCAGCTTATCAGACTATGGCTACACCTTC,CASSLSDYGYTF,TRBJ1-2,NA,NA,TRBV11-3
TGTGCCAGCAGCTTATCAGCGGGAGGGGTAAATGAGCAGTTCTTC,CASSLSAGGVNEQFF,TRBJ2-1,NA,TRBD2,TRBV7-2
TGTGCCAGCAGCGAGGGACAGCGCACTGAAGCTTTCTTT,CASSEGQRTEAFF,TRBJ1-1,NA,TRBD1,TRBV9
TGTGCCAGCAGTGAATGGGGGGATGGAGAGACCCAGTACTTC,CASSEWGDGETQYF,TRBJ2-5,NA,NA,TRBV2
TGTGCCAGCAGTTTAAATAGGCGGCCAGACTTC,CASSLNRRPDF,TRBJ1-2,NA,NA,TRBV28
TGTGCCAGCAGTTACCCCCCTCCTGAAGCTTTCTTT,CASSYPPPEAFF,TRBJ1-1,NA,NA,TRBV6-2/TRBV6-3
TGCGCCAGCAAAACTACAGGTCCCAATGAAAAACTGTTTTTT,CASKTTGPNEKLFF,TRBJ1-4,NA,NA,TRBV5-1
TGTGCCAGTAACGCGGGGGGGTACACTGAAGCTTTCTTT,CASNAGGYTEAFF,TRBJ1-1,NA,NA,TRBV19
TGCGCCAGCAGCCAAGATCCCGGGGCCCCTGACGAGCAGTACTTC,CASSQDPGAPDEQYF,TRBJ2-7,NA,NA,TRBV4-3
TGTGCCAGCAGCTCGGGGACAGGGGAGGCTGGGGCCAACGTCCTGACTTTC,CASSSGTGEAGANVLTF,TRBJ2-6,NA,TRBD1,TRBV7-6
TGCAGCGTCTCCAAATGGACAGGCACGAATGAAAAACTGTTTTTT,CSVSKWTGTNEKLFF,TRBJ1-4,NA,TRBD1,TRBV29-1
TGTGCCAGCGAAAGGGATACGCAGTATTTT,CASERDTQYF,TRBJ2-3,NA,NA,TRBV28
TGTGCCATCAGTGGATTCCGGGGTCATCAGCCCCAGCATTTT,CAISGFRGHQPQHF,TRBJ1-5,NA,NA,TRBV10-3
TGTGCCATCAGACAGTCAGAACTTTCCGGCGAGCAGTACTTC,CAIRQSELSGEQYF,TRBJ2-7,NA,NA,TRBV10-3
TGTGCCAGCACCTACTCCTATAATTCACCCCTCCACTTT,CASTYSYNSPLHF,TRBJ1-6,NA,NA,TRBV7-9
TGTGCCAGCAGTCGGACAGCCTACGAGCAGTACTTC,CASSRTAYEQYF,TRBJ2-7,NA,NA,TRBV12-3/TRBV12-4
TGTGCCTGGAACAGATTTTGGCAAGAGACCCAGTACTTC,CAWNRFWQETQYF,TRBJ2-5,once,NA,TRBV30
TGTGCCAGCAGTCCAACATGGGGGGGAGGGACTCAGCTGGAGATCAGCAATCAGCCCCAGCATTTT,CASSPTWGGGTQLEISNQPQHF,TRBJ1-5,NA,NA,TRBV27
TGTGCCAGCAGCTCGAACATTAATCCCGTGGGTGGGGGGACTGAAGCTTTCTTT,CASSSNINPVGGGTEAFF,TRBJ1-1,NA,NA,TRBV7-9
TGTGCCAGCAGTGAAGCGCGGTATCACAGTCTACTTTTT,CASSEARYHSLLF,TRBJ1-4,NA,NA,TRBV6-1
TGTGCCACCAGTGATTTTGACAGGGGTGTGAAGACCCAGTACTTC,CATSDFDRGVKTQYF,TRBJ2-5,NA,TRBD1,TRBV24-1
TGTGCCAGCTCGCATAGCAACCGCTACGAGCAGTACTTC,CASSHSNRYEQYF,TRBJ2-7,few,NA,TRBV7-9